This passage covers 21 T cell receptor beta chains from one sample sequenced in a study of long-term antiretroviral therapy in people with HIV. The assay used was immunoSEQ (version v3.0), run at survey level. Sequencing used immunoSEQ multiplex PCR; TCRdb keeps in-frame clones, though not all of them. The repertoire holds around 6,500 clones, 80% to 90% seen once, with around 3% in the top ten. The sample here was unsorted PBMCs, taken 3.7 years after starting antiretroviral therapy. The source is a woman in her 50s with HIV.

The chain recombines TRBV28 with TRBJ2-7; possibly TRBD2 for D (6 bases). The CDR3 is 15 amino acids. V gave up 4 bases and J gave up 0 bases, with 13 bases separating them. CDR1 and CDR2 from the germline V gene are MDHEN and SYDVKM. The CDR3 region is CASSSASVSSYEQYF. The CDR3 DNA is TGTGCCAGCAGTTCCGCTAGCGTGAGCTCCTACGAGCAGTACTTC.

The rearrangement uses TRBV5-1 and TRBJ1-5; the D is unclear. V dropped 2 bases and J dropped 4 bases, with 7 bases sitting between them. Germline V CDR1 and CDR2: SGHRS, YFSETQ. The CDR3 is made up of 13 amino acids. The CDR3 protein is CASSLDGNQPQHF. CDR3 in DNA: TGCGCCAGCAGCTTAGACGGAAATCAGCCCCAGCATTTT.

The chain joins TRBV5-1 to TRBJ2-2; D not resolved. Germline assignment: CDR1 SGHRS and CDR2 YFSETQ. With 2 bases removed from V and 6 bases from J, the gap between germline ends came to 5 bases. The CDR3 sequence is 12 residues long. The CDR3 spells CASSFPSGELFF. CDR3 nucleotide sequence: TGCGCCAGCAGCTTTCCGTCCGGGGAGCTGTTTTTT.

J is TRBJ2-3 and V is TRBV27, with 7 bases identical to TRBD2. CDR3 length equals 16 residues. The germline CDR1 and CDR2 sequences are MNHEY and SMNVEV (reference sequence). V dropped 4 bases and J dropped 7; count of bases not matched to a gene: 14. The CDR3 is CASSSPSAGDSNTQYF. In DNA, the CDR3 is TGTGCCAGCAGTTCGCCCTCGGCGGGAGATAGTAATACGCAGTATTTT.

The chain employs TRBV6-5 and TRBJ2-2; no firm D call. The germline V gene encodes CDR1 MNHEY and CDR2 SVGAGI. The CDR3 totals 11 residues. Trimming took 6 bases from V and 5 from J, leaving 4 bases between them. The CDR3 DNA is TGTGCCAGCAGAGCTACCGGGGAGCTGTTTTTT. Amino acid sequence: CASRATGELFF.

V and J are TRBV5-1 and TRBJ2-5, with TRBD2 identical over 8 bases. Germline V gene sequence: CDR1 SGHRS, CDR2 YFSETQ. This CDR3 comprises 16 residues. J lost 5 bases, V lost 4 bases, and 13 bases had no gene match. The CDR3 sequence is CASSRKYSGSKETQYF. The CDR3 coding sequence is TGCGCCAGCAGCCGAAAATACAGCGGGAGCAAGGAGACCCAGTACTTC.

The chain uses TRBV5-1 and TRBJ2-7; unclear D gene. CDR3 length: 13 residues. Germline-derived CDR1 and CDR2 are SGHRS and YFSETQ. V was cut by 1 base and J by 7 bases, with 12 bases left in between. The CDR3 reads CASSLSLRREQYF. The CDR3 nucleotides read TGCGCCAGCAGCTTGAGTCTCAGAAGGGAGCAGTACTTC.

This chain links TRBV15 with TRBJ2-1; D remains ambiguous. Trimming stripped 0 bases from V and 0 bases from J, with 6 bases between. The V gene's germline CDR1 is LNHNV and CDR2 YYDKDF (reference sequence). The CDR3 sequence is 15 residues long. The CDR3 region is CATSRDRSSYNEQFF. CDR3 coding DNA: TGTGCCACCAGCAGAGATCGGAGCTCCTACAATGAGCAGTTCTTC.

The chain couples TRBV7-9 to TRBJ2-5, with 7 nucleotides matching TRBD2. The CDR3 is made up of 13 amino acids. V was pared by 8 bases and J by 3 bases, with 6 bases of the junction left unmatched. The germline V gene has CDR1 SEHNR and CDR2 FQNEAQ (reference sequence). The CDR3 protein is CASLAEVKETQYF. Written as DNA, the CDR3 is TGTGCCAGCCTAGCGGAAGTTAAAGAGACCCAGTACTTC.

V usage is TRBV21-1 and J usage is TRBJ2-7; TRBD1 was called by the table and not checked on the DNA. TRBV21-1 is shown as a pseudogene. The CDR3 has 13 residues. CDR3 in amino acids: CASSKGPPGEQYF. The CDR3 coding sequence is TGTGCCAGCAGCAAGGGGCCCCCGGGCGAGCAGTACTTC.

In its sample, this clone ranks as medium-sized. This chain links TRBV5-1 with TRBJ2-7, with 7 bases identical to TRBD2. CDR1 SGHRS and CDR2 YFSETQ come from the germline V gene. This CDR3 is built from 13 residues. V lost 2 bases and J lost 3; bases outside the gene matches: 2. The DNA of the CDR3 is TGCGCCAGCAGCTTTGGCGGGAGCTACGAGCAGTACTTC. It encodes CASSFGGSYEQYF.

V and J are TRBV2 and TRBJ2-1, with a tentative D call TRBD1 (6 bases). The CDR3 length is 16 residues. Looked up from germline, CDR1 is SNHLY and CDR2 is FYNNEI. Deletions cut 5 bases from V and 0 bases from J, with 14 bases between. The DNA for the CDR3 is TGTGCCAGCAGTAAGGCCGGGACAAGCTCCTACAATGAGCAGTTCTTC. It encodes CASSKAGTSSYNEQFF. The full variable domain, its missing parts supplied by reference TRBV2 and TRBJ2-1, is EPEVTQTPSHQVTQMGQEVILRCVPISNHLYFYWYRQILGQKVEFLVSFYNNEISEKSEIFDDQFSVERPDGSNFTLKIRSTKLEDSAMYFCASSKAGTSSYNEQFFGPGTRLTVL.

V and J are TRBV29-1 and TRBJ1-4; maybe TRBD1 (5 bases). Trimming stripped 6 bases from V and 0 bases from J, with 20 bases between. CDR3 length equals 17 residues. Germline V gene lookup returns CDR1 SQVTM and CDR2 ANQGSEA. The DNA of the CDR3 is TGCAGCGTAGCAGGGACGCCCCGGAGGGCAACTAATGAAAAACTGTTTTTT. Translation: CSVAGTPRRATNEKLFF.

V and J are TRBV5-1 and TRBJ2-3; D may be TRBD1 or TRBD2 (5 bases each). The germline gives CDR1 SGHRS, CDR2 YFSETQ. V was clipped by 7 bases and J by 0 bases, with 15 bases between them. The length of the CDR3 is 15 residues. CDR3 nucleotides: TGCGCCAGCGCCCTGGGACGGCATAGCACAGATACGCAGTATTTT. It codes for CASALGRHSTDTQYF.

J is TRBJ2-7 and V is TRBV4-1, with 9 bases identical to TRBD1. The CDR3 spans 16 residues. Germline V gene sequence: CDR1 MGHRA, CDR2 YSYEKL. J lost 6 bases, V lost 5 bases, and 14 bases had no gene match. In nucleotides, the CDR3 is TGCGCCAGCAGCGTATCCCCGGGACAGGGATCCGGCGAGCAGTACTTC. Translation: CASSVSPGQGSGEQYF.

The DNA for the CDR3 is TGTGCCAGTAGTCCGGTGGGGACAGGTAAAAACATTCAGTACTTC. This translates into CASSPVGTGKNIQYF. The rearrangement uses TRBV19 and TRBJ2-4; 8 bases match TRBD1. V gave up 5 bases and J gave up 4 bases; unmatched junction bases: 7. Germline lookup yields CDR1 LNHDA and CDR2 SQIVND (reference sequence). The CDR3 runs 15 residues.

The chain has TRBV19 and TRBJ2-5; 10 nucleotides align to TRBD2. The germline V gene has CDR1 LNHDA and CDR2 SQIVND (reference sequence). V shed 4 bases and J 4 bases; nucleotides not matched to a gene: 0. This CDR3 is built from 13 residues. CDR3 DNA: TGTGCCAGTAGTACTAGCGGGAGAGAGACCCAGTACTTC. Protein: CASSTSGRETQYF.

The chain is built from TRBV19 and TRBJ1-4; D unclear. Trimming removed 3 bases from V and 8 bases from J, with 16 bases in between. Looked up from germline, CDR1 is LNHDA and CDR2 is SQIVND (reference sequence). The CDR3 extends over 15 amino acids. In nucleotides, the CDR3 is TGTGCCAGTAGTATCCTCCAACACTACGGCGAAAAACTGTTTTTT. It translates to CASSILQHYGEKLFF.

In DNA form, the CDR3 reads TGTGCCAGCAGCGCACAAACAGAGGGGACTGAAGCTTTCTTT. Translating it yields CASSAQTEGTEAFF. The rearrangement uses TRBV9 and TRBJ1-1, with a tentative D call TRBD1 (5 bases). Trimming pared 3 bases from V and 5 bases from J, leaving 14 bases between. Germline V gene lookup returns CDR1 SGDLS and CDR2 YYNGEE. The CDR3 covers 14 residues.

The rearrangement joins TRBV11-2 to TRBJ2-3, with TRBD2 as a possible D gene (6 bases). Deletions cut 5 bases from V and 4 bases from J, with 19 bases between. This CDR3 comprises 16 residues. Germline lookup yields CDR1 SGHAT and CDR2 FQNNGV. The CDR3 reads CASSQYSGIAADTQYF. The CDR3 DNA sequence: TGTGCCAGCAGCCAGTATTCGGGGATAGCGGCAGATACGCAGTATTTT.

The rearrangement uses TRBV7-9 and TRBJ2-7; maybe TRBD2 (5 bases). The CDR3 totals 15 residues. Per germline, CDR1 SEHNR and CDR2 FQNEAQ (reference sequence). Trimming removed 5 bases from V and 2 bases from J, with 16 bases in between. This CDR3 reads CASSPSRTLTYEQYF. In DNA, the CDR3 is TGTGCCAGCAGCCCTAGTCGGACTTTAACCTACGAGCAGTACTTC.